One sample yielded the 26 T cell receptor beta chains listed below, sequenced in a study of blood T cell repertoires in COVID-19. Assay used: immunoSEQ multiplex PCR; TCRdb lists only in-frame clones, some missing. The repertoire has some 190,000 clones, roughly 84% of them found once; the top ten carry around 3.1%. The specimen was PBMCs or T cells enriched from blood (not recorded which). These receptors all come from a woman aged 25 to 45 who had been exposed to COVID-19.

This clone was seen once. The chain has TRBV2 and TRBJ1-4; D possibly corresponds to TRBD1 (6 bases). V lost 7 bases and J lost 7, with 13 bases in between. Germline CDR1 SNHLY, CDR2 FYNNEI. This CDR3 has 13 residues. The CDR3 bases are TGTGCCAGCACCGGGGGGCCCCTTGAAAAACTGTTTTTT. Translated, it gives CASTGGPLEKLFF.

The chain carries TRBV10-2 and TRBJ2-7; tentatively, D is TRBD2 (6 bases). The V gene lost 6 bases and the J gene lost 2 bases, with 17 bases spanning the gap. In germline, CDR1 is WSHSY, CDR2 SAAADI. The CDR3 loop spans 15 amino acids. The CDR3 DNA reads as TGCGCCAGCAGGGGAAGGGACGGGGGAACCTACGAGCAGTACTTC. Translation: CASRGRDGGTYEQYF.

The chain carries TRBV9 and TRBJ2-1; TRBD2 aligns across 9 bases. The CDR3 loop spans 15 amino acids. Losses at the gene ends were 0 bases for V and 9 bases for J; bases not matched to a gene: 7. Germline CDR1 is SGDLS and CDR2 is YYNGEE. The CDR3 sequence is CASSVAAGGRSEQFF. CDR3 coding DNA: TGTGCCAGCAGCGTAGCGGCGGGGGGGCGAAGTGAGCAGTTCTTC.

The V gene is TRBV5-1, the J gene TRBJ2-1; tentatively, D is TRBD2 (5 bases). CDR3 size: 12 residues. Germline-derived CDR1 and CDR2 are SGHRS and YFSETQ. Between the trimmed V and J ends, which lost 1 base and 8 bases, there was a span of 7 bases. CDR3 DNA: TGCGCCAGCAGCTTGTCTAGCCATGAGCAGTTCTTC. It translates to CASSLSSHEQFF. Combining the CDR3 with reference TRBV5-1 and TRBJ2-1 gives the whole variable domain KAGVTQTPRYLIKTRGQQVTLSCSPISGHRSVSWYQQTPGQGLQFLFEYFSETQRNKGNFPGRFSGRQFSNSRSEMNVSTLELGDSALYLCASSLSSHEQFFGPGTRLTVL.

J is TRBJ2-1 and V is TRBV5-6; TRBD2 is a possible D gene (5 bases). This CDR3 has 14 amino acids. V was clipped by 4 bases and J by 9 bases, with 17 bases between them. Per germline, CDR1 SGHDT and CDR2 YYEEEE. The CDR3 protein is CASSPELGVGEQFF. The CDR3 DNA is TGTGCCAGCAGCCCTGAGCTCGGGGTGGGTGAGCAGTTCTTC.

In DNA form, the CDR3 reads TGTGCCAGCAGCCCGAGCGGGACAGGGGTATTATACACTGAAGCTTTCTTT. It yields the protein CASSPSGTGVLYTEAFF. This chain joins TRBV9 and TRBJ1-1; 10 nucleotides agree with TRBD1. CDR3 size: 17 residues. Germline CDR1 is SGDLS and CDR2 is YYNGEE. Unmatched junction bases numbered 12, after V lost 4 bases and J lost 3 bases.

The V call is TRBV9, the J call TRBJ1-1; D uncertain. V dropped 3 bases and J dropped 4 bases, with 16 bases sitting between them. CDR1 and CDR2 from the germline V gene are SGDLS and YYNGEE. The CDR3 runs to 15 residues. The CDR3 region is CASSGLWAGGTEAFF. CDR3 sequence (DNA): TGTGCCAGCAGCGGGCTCTGGGCGGGCGGCACTGAAGCTTTCTTT.

V gene TRBV10-3 combines with J gene TRBJ1-2; D call uncertain. The CDR3 totals 13 residues. The germline gives CDR1 ENHRY, CDR2 SYGVKD. Trimming took 5 bases from V and 3 from J, leaving 10 bases between them. CDR3: CAISQGVDYGYTF. CDR3 DNA: TGTGCCATCAGTCAAGGAGTCGACTATGGCTACACCTTC.

The CDR3 DNA is TGTGCCAGCAGCCCTACCGGGAGCCCCTACGAGCAGTACTTC. Translated: CASSPTGSPYEQYF. V is TRBV7-9 and J is TRBJ2-7; possible D gene TRBD2, 6 bases. This CDR3 spans 14 amino acids. Germline V gene sequence: CDR1 SEHNR, CDR2 FQNEAQ (reference sequence). V dropped 5 bases and J dropped 2 bases, with 13 bases sitting between them.

The genes are TRBV3-1 (or the pseudogene TRBV3-2) and TRBJ1-2; possibly TRBD1 for D (6 bases). The V end lost 1 base, the J end lost 3 bases, and 9 bases lay between the germline ends. Per the germline V gene, CDR1 is LGHDT and CDR2 is YNNKEL (reference sequence). The CDR3 has 14 amino acids. In DNA form, the CDR3 reads TGTGCCAGCAGCCAAGTAGAGGGGGACTATGGCTACACCTTC. Its translation is CASSQVEGDYGYTF.

This clone has a single count. The rearrangement uses TRBV4-1 and TRBJ1-5; D unclear. The V end lost 1 base, the J end lost 4 bases, and 11 bases lay between the germline ends. This CDR3 has 15 amino acids. From germline, CDR1 is MGHRA and CDR2 YSYEKL. The CDR3 sequence: CASSQGSTANQPQHF. CDR3 sequence (DNA): TGCGCCAGCAGCCAAGGGAGTACGGCAAATCAGCCCCAGCATTTT.

This rearrangement joins TRBV7-9 to TRBJ1-2; unclear D gene. The V gene lost 1 base and the J gene lost 0 bases, with 6 bases spanning the gap. Germline loops: CDR1 SEHNR, CDR2 FQNEAQ (reference sequence). This CDR3 region has 14 residues. CDR3 residues: CASSLETPNYGYTF. CDR3 DNA sequence: TGTGCCAGCAGCTTAGAAACACCTAACTATGGCTACACCTTC.

The chain couples TRBV27 to TRBJ1-4; D is unclear. The V end was cut by 6 bases, the J end by 0 bases, with 11 bases between. CDR1 and CDR2 (germline): MNHEY, SMNVEV (reference sequence). The CDR3 runs to 15 residues. The CDR3 coding sequence is TGTGCCAGCAGCCCCCGCGGGGCAACTAATGAAAAACTGTTTTTT. Amino acid sequence: CASSPRGATNEKLFF.

The chain employs TRBV19 and TRBJ1-1; D perhaps matches TRBD1 (6 bases). The CDR3 is made up of 13 amino acids. Trimming stripped 9 bases from V and 0 bases from J, with 11 bases between. The germline gives CDR1 LNHDA, CDR2 SQIVND (reference sequence). The CDR3 spells CASRQAMNTEAFF. CDR3 nucleotides: TGTGCCAGCAGACAGGCTATGAACACTGAAGCTTTCTTT.

The chain combines TRBV4-1 with TRBJ2-7; a possible D gene is TRBD1 (5 bases). The CDR3 covers 15 residues. Germline loops: CDR1 MGHRA, CDR2 YSYEKL. V was shortened by 1 base and J by 1 base, with 11 bases between the two germline ends. The DNA of the CDR3 is TGCGCCAGCAGCCAAGGCCCGACAGCTTCCTACGAGCAGTACTTC. This encodes CASSQGPTASYEQYF.

This chain uses TRBV5-4 with TRBJ1-1, with 9 bases fitting TRBD1. CDR1 SGHNT and CDR2 YYREEE come from the germline V gene (reference sequence). V lost 5 bases to trimming and J lost 5 bases; unmatched junction nucleotides: 7. The CDR3 is 14 amino acids. The CDR3 protein is CASRIQGAGTEAFF. CDR3 coding DNA: TGTGCCAGCAGAATACAGGGGGCGGGAACTGAAGCTTTCTTT. Together with reference TRBV5-4 and TRBJ1-1, the CDR3 gives the full variable domain: ETGVTQSPTHLIKTRGQQVTLRCSSQSGHNTVSWYQQALGQGPQFIFQYYREEENGRGNFPPRFSGLQFPNYSSELNVNALELDDSALYLCASRIQGAGTEAFFGQGTRLTVV.

This chain links TRBV6-5 with TRBJ2-3; TRBD1 might be the D (5 bases). The CDR3 covers 15 residues. Germline lookup yields CDR1 MNHEY and CDR2 SVGAGI. Trimming pared 2 bases from V and 3 bases from J, leaving 12 bases between. For the CDR3, the DNA is TGTGCCAGCAGTTACCTGGGGCCCGCGACAGATACGCAGTATTTT. Its translation is CASSYLGPATDTQYF.

This chain uses TRBV18 with TRBJ2-7; 10 nucleotides match TRBD1. Per the germline V gene, CDR1 is KGHSH and CDR2 is LQKENI. The CDR3 has 16 residues. Trimming removed 2 bases from V and 7 bases from J; junction bases left unmatched: 11. The CDR3 bases are TGTGCCAGCTCACCAAACTCCGGGACAGGGGTCAAGGAGCAGTACTTC. This sequence encodes CASSPNSGTGVKEQYF.

The gene calls are TRBV12-3 or TRBV12-4 and TRBJ1-2, with 7 bases aligning to TRBD1. The J segment lost 8 bases and the V segment lost 5 bases, leaving 8 bases of the junction unmatched. CDR3 length: 13 amino acids. The CDR3 coding sequence is TGTGCCAGCAGTCTTTCCGGGACAGAAGGCTACACCTTC. Translation gives CASSLSGTEGYTF.

The chain carries TRBV11-2 and TRBJ1-1; TRBD1 matches 8 bases. This CDR3 is 16 amino acids long. CDR1 is SGHAT and CDR2 is FQNNGV in the germline V gene. The ends lost 1 base at V and 1 base at J; junction bases unmatched: 5. CDR3 nucleotide sequence: TGTGCCAGCAGCTTAGGGGGTACAGGGGGGAACACTGAAGCTTTCTTT. Protein product: CASSLGGTGGNTEAFF.

The V gene is TRBV4-1, the J gene TRBJ2-6; 12 nucleotides agree with TRBD1. Per germline, CDR1 MGHRA and CDR2 YSYEKL. V trimming: 4 bases; J trimming: 3 bases; junction bases outside the gene matches: 10. The CDR3 runs 19 residues. The CDR3 DNA follows: TGCGCCAGCAGCCCGCAACCGGGACAGGGGGCTTATGGGGCCAACGTCCTGACTTTC. It specifies CASSPQPGQGAYGANVLTF.

This sequence joins TRBV20-1 and TRBJ2-3; 8 nucleotides align to TRBD2. V shed 3 bases and J 2 bases; nucleotides not matched to a gene: 7. This CDR3 is 15 amino acids long. CDR1 and CDR2 from the germline V gene are DFQATT and SNEGSKA (reference sequence). The CDR3 sequence: CSASSAGGDTDTQYF. The CDR3 DNA reads as TGCAGTGCTAGTTCGGCGGGGGGCGACACAGATACGCAGTATTTT.

The rearrangement uses TRBV19 and TRBJ1-5; D is unresolved. CDR3 size: 13 residues. Germline V gene sequence: CDR1 LNHDA, CDR2 SQIVND (reference sequence). The ends were cut back, 4 bases at V and 3 bases at J, with 7 bases in the middle. CDR3 DNA sequence: TGTGCCAGTAGTAAATCCCTCAATCAGCCCCAGCATTTT. Its protein product is CASSKSLNQPQHF.

The V gene is TRBV5-1, the J gene TRBJ2-3; weak D call: TRBD2 (6 bases). The CDR3 has 17 residues. Germline-derived CDR1 and CDR2 are SGHRS and YFSETQ. Deletions cut 1 base from V and 0 bases from J, with 15 bases between. CDR3 DNA sequence: TGCGCCAGCAGCTTGTCCAGCGGGTCGCGCAGCACAGATACGCAGTATTTT. It translates to CASSLSSGSRSTDTQYF.

V and J are TRBV7-9 and TRBJ1-2; D call uncertain. Germline loops: CDR1 SEHNR, CDR2 FQNEAQ (reference sequence). The CDR3 length is 14 residues. The V end lost 5 bases, the J end lost 0 bases, and 10 bases lay between the germline ends. CDR3 sequence reads: CASSENIANYGYTF. CDR3 nucleotides: TGTGCCAGCAGCGAAAATATAGCTAACTATGGCTACACCTTC.

V gene TRBV11-2 combines with J gene TRBJ2-7, with a weak D call TRBD1 (5 bases). The germline gives CDR1 SGHAT, CDR2 FQNNGV. The CDR3 runs 15 residues. Trimming removed 5 bases from V and 3 bases from J, with 17 bases in between. CDR3: CASSQDSYQYYEQYF. CDR3 DNA: TGTGCCAGCAGCCAAGACAGTTACCAATACTACGAGCAGTACTTC. Variable domain in full (rest from reference TRBV11-2 and TRBJ2-7): EAGVAQSPRYKIIEKRQSVAFWCNPISGHATLYWYQQILGQGPKLLIQFQNNGVVDDSQLPKDRFSAERLKGVDSTLKIQPAKLEDSAVYLCASSQDSYQYYEQYFGPGTRLTVT.